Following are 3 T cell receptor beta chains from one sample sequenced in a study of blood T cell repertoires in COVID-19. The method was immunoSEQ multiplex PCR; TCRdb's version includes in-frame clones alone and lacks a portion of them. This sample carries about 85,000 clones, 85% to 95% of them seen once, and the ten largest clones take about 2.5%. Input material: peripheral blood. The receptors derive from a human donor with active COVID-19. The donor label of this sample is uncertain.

The DNA of the CDR3 is TGCGCCAGCAGGTTTGCGGGGGAAGGCTACGAGCAGTACTTC. This gives the protein CASRFAGEGYEQYF. The chain couples TRBV5-1 to TRBJ2-7; 7 positions agree with TRBD2. The ends lost 5 bases at V and 3 bases at J; junction bases unmatched: 8. The CDR3 is 14 residues long. Germline V lookup: CDR1 SGHRS, CDR2 YFSETQ.

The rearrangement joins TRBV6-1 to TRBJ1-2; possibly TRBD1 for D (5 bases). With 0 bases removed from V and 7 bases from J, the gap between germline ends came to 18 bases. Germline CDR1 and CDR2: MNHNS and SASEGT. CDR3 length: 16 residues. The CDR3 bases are TGTGCCAGCAGTGAAGCGCTGCCAGGGAAGAATGCTGGCTACACCTTC. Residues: CASSEALPGKNAGYTF.

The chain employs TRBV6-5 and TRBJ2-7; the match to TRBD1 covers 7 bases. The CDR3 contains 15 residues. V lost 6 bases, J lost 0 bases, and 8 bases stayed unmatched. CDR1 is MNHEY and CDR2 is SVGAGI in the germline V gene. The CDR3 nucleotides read TGTGCCAGCAGATCCCTCCGGGACAGCTCCTACGAGCAGTACTTC. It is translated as CASRSLRDSSYEQYF.